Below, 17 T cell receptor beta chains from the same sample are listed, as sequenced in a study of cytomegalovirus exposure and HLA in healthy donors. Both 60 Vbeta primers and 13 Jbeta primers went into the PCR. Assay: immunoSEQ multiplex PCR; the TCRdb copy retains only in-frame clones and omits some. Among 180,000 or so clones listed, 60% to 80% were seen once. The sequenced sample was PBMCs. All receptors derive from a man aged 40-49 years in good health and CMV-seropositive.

CDR3: CASSGRGKPDTEAFF. The DNA for the CDR3 is TGTGCCAGCAGCGGCAGGGGTAAACCGGATACTGAAGCTTTCTTT. This chain links TRBV9 with TRBJ1-1, with D perhaps matching TRBD1 (6 bases). Trimming stripped 3 bases from V and 5 bases from J, with 17 bases between. Per the germline V gene, CDR1 is SGDLS and CDR2 is YYNGEE. CDR3 length: 15 amino acids.

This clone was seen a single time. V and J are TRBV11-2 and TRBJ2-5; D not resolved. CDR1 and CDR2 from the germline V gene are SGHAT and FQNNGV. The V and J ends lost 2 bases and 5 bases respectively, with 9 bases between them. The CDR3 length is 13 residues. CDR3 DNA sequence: TGTGCCAGCAGCTTATTACTTTTGGAGACCCAGTACTTC. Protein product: CASSLLLLETQYF.

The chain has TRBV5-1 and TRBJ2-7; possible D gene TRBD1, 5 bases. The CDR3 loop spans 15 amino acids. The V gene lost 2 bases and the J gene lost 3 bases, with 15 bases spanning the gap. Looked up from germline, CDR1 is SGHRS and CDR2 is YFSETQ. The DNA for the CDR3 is TGCGCCAGCAGCTTAAGTGCCAGGGCCTTCTACGAGCAGTACTTC. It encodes CASSLSARAFYEQYF.

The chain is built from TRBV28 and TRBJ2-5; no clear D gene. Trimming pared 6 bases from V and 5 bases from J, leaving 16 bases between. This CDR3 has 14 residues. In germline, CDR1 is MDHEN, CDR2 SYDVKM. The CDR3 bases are TGTGCCAGCAGGGCGGCAGTTGTACGGGAGACCCAGTACTTC. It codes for CASRAAVVRETQYF.

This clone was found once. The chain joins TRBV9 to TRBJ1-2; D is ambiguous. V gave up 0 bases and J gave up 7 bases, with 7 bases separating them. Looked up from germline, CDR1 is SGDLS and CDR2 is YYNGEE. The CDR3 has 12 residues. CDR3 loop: CASSVVGGGYTF. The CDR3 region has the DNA TGTGCCAGCAGCGTAGTGGGAGGTGGCTACACCTTC.

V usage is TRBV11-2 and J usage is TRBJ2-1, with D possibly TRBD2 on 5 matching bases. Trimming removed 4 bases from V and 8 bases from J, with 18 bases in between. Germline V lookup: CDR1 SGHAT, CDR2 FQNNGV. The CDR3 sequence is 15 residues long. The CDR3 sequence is CASSSSARPGDEQFF. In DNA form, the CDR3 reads TGTGCCAGCAGCTCTTCAGCCCGCCCCGGGGATGAGCAGTTCTTC.

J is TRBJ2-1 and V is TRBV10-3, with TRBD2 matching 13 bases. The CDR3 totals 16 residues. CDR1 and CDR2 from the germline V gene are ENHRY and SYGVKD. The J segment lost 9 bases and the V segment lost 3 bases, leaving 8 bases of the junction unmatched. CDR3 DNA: TGTGCCATCAGTGACGAGGGACTAGCGGGAAGAGGTGAGCAGTTCTTC. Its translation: CAISDEGLAGRGEQFF.

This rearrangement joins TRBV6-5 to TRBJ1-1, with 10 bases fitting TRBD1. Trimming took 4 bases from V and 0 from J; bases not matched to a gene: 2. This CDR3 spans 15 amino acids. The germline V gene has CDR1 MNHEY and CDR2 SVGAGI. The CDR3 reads CASSWGTGVNTEAFF. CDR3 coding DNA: TGTGCCAGCAGTTGGGGGACAGGGGTGAACACTGAAGCTTTCTTT.

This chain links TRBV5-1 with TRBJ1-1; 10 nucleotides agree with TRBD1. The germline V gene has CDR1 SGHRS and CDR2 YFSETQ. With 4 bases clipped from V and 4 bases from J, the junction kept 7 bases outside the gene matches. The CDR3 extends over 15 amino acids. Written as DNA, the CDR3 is TGCGCCAGCAGCATTGGGACAGGGGAATTCACTGAAGCTTTCTTT. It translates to CASSIGTGEFTEAFF.

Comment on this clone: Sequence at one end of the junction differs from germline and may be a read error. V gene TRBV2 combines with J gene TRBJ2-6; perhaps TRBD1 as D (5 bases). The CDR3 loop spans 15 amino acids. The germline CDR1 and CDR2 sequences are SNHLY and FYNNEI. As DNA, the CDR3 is TGTGCCAGCAGTGTCTTGAGCTCTGGGGCCATCGTCCTGACTTTC. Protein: CASSVLSSGAIVLTF.

As DNA, the CDR3 is TGTGCCAGCAGTCTGACGGTAGCGGGAGGGGGAGAGCAGTACTTC. It specifies CASSLTVAGGGEQYF. The chain couples TRBV27 to TRBJ2-7; TRBD2 aligns across 11 bases. CDR1 and CDR2 from the germline V gene are MNHEY and SMNVEV (reference sequence). The CDR3 length is 15 residues. The V segment lost 5 bases and the J segment 7 bases; nucleotides outside the gene matches: 10.

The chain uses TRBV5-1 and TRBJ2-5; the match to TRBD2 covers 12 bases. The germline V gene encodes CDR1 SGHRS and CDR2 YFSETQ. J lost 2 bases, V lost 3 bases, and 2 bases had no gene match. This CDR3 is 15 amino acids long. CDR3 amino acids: CASSWTSGVQETQYF. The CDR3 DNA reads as TGCGCCAGCAGCTGGACTAGCGGGGTGCAAGAGACCCAGTACTTC.

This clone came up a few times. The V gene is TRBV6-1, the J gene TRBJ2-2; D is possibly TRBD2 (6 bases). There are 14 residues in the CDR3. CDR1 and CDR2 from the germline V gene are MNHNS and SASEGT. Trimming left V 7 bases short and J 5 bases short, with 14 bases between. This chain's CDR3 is CASIPDYRTGELFF. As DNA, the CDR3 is TGTGCCAGCATACCGGACTACCGAACCGGGGAGCTGTTTTTT.

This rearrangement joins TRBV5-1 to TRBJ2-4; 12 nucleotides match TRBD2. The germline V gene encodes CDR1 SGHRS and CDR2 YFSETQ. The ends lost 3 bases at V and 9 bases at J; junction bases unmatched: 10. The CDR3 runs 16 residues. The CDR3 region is CASSWAASGREGIQYF. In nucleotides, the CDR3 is TGCGCCAGCAGCTGGGCGGCTAGCGGGAGGGAGGGCATTCAGTACTTC.

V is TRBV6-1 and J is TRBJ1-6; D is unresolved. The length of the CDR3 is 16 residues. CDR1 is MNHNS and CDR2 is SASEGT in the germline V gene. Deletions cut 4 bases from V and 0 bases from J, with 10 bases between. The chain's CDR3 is CASSGEMSSYNSPLHF. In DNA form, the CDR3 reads TGTGCCAGCAGTGGGGAGATGAGCTCCTATAATTCACCCCTCCACTTT.

The CDR3 spells CASSPPWGGTDTQYF. In DNA, the CDR3 is TGTGCCAGTAGCCCCCCGTGGGGAGGCACAGATACGCAGTATTTT. This chain joins TRBV19 and TRBJ2-3; the D gene is possibly TRBD2 (5 bases). This CDR3 spans 15 amino acids. V lost 6 bases, J lost 1 base, and 14 bases lay in between. The germline CDR1 and CDR2 sequences are LNHDA and SQIVND (reference sequence).

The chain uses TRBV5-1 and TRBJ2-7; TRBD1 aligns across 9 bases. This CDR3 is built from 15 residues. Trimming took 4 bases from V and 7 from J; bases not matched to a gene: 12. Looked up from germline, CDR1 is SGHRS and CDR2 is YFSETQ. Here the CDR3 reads CASSPIPGQGQEQYF. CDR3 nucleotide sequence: TGCGCCAGCAGCCCCATTCCGGGACAGGGTCAGGAGCAGTACTTC.